The next 22 T cell receptor beta chains were all read from a single sample in a study of breast tumors, draining lymph nodes, adjacent tissues. Samples came from axillary lymph nodes draining the breast cancer. TCRdb itself ran the multiplex PCR reads through MiXCR, one entry per CDR3 protein. The sample has approximately 150,000 distinct CDR3 sequences; approximately 30% are singletons. Sequencing was done on a sample of axillary lymph node tissue. The receptors here all came from a female donor with breast cancer. Some clones in this sample may be carry-over from other donors' samples.

This clonotype was observed a few times. A much larger clonotype is one base distant, so this may be a read error. J is TRBJ2-2 and V is TRBV4-1; 10 nucleotides line up with TRBD1. J was trimmed by 5 bases and V by 4 bases; bases with no gene match: 7. The germline CDR1 and CDR2 sequences are MGHRA and YSYEKL. This CDR3 is built from 16 residues. CDR3 amino acids: CASSRSRDRGTGELFF. CDR3 bases: TGCGCCAGCAGCCGGAGCCGGGACAGGGGTACCGGGGAGCTGTTTTTT.

This clonotype was counted at least ten times. The J gene is TRBJ2-2, the V gene TRBV6-2 or TRBV6-3; no reliable D call. The CDR3 extends over 12 amino acids. V dropped 3 bases and J dropped 8 bases, with 7 bases sitting between them. Germline CDR1 is MNHEY and CDR2 is SVGEGT. This chain's CDR3 is CASSYPRGELFF. The DNA for the CDR3 is TGTGCCAGCAGTTATCCCCGTGGGGAGCTGTTTTTT.

This clonotype was seen a single time. The chain couples TRBV10-2 to TRBJ2-2; D is ambiguous. V was pared by 0 bases and J by 8 bases, with 4 bases between. CDR1 is WSHSY and CDR2 is SAAADI in the germline V gene. CDR3 length equals 12 residues. The CDR3 nucleotides read TGCGCCAGCAGTGAGTCTAAGGGGGAGCTGTTTTTT. Translation gives CASSESKGELFF.

J is TRBJ1-1 and V is TRBV2; D uncertain. Germline lookup yields CDR1 SNHLY and CDR2 FYNNEI. V lost 6 bases and J 1 base, leaving 9 bases between the germline ends. The CDR3 covers 13 residues. CDR3 nucleotide sequence: TGTGCCAGCAGCTCTAATAGGAACACTGAAGCTTTCTTT. This sequence encodes CASSSNRNTEAFF.

This clonotype was detected a few times. The gene calls are TRBV5-1 and TRBJ1-1; D uncertain. The CDR3 has 14 residues. V lost 0 bases to trimming and J lost 0 bases, with 6 bases between them. CDR1 and CDR2 (germline): SGHRS, YFSETQ. The CDR3 DNA sequence: TGCGCCAGCAGCTTGGGACCCATGAACACTGAAGCTTTCTTT. Translating it yields CASSLGPMNTEAFF.

The V gene is TRBV20-1, the J gene TRBJ1-1; no firm D call. The CDR3 length is 15 residues. CDR1 is DFQATT, CDR2 SNEGSKA, per germline (reference sequence). V dropped 1 base and J dropped 4 bases, with 16 bases sitting between them. In nucleotides, the CDR3 is TGCAGTGCTAGAGCCGGGAGGGTGGTCGGCACTGAAGCTTTCTTT. As protein: CSARAGRVVGTEAFF.

As concerns this clonotype: One junction end does not reproduce the germline sequence, and a read error may be involved. The CDR3 sequence: CGARLLSEQYF. CDR3 bases: TGCGGTGCTAGATTACTGTCCGAGCAGTACTTC. This chain uses TRBV20-1 with TRBJ2-7; D is undetermined. The CDR3 spans 11 residues. Germline-derived CDR1 and CDR2 are DFQATT and SNEGSKA (reference sequence).

This clonotype has ten or more counts. The chain couples TRBV7-2 to TRBJ1-5; TRBD1 is a possible D gene (6 bases). Germline CDR1 reads SGHTA; CDR2 reads FQGNSA. CDR3 size: 12 residues. Trimming cost V 5 bases and J 7 bases, with 9 bases left between them. The CDR3 reads CASSKQGQPQHF. CDR3 sequence (DNA): TGTGCCAGCAGCAAACAGGGCCAGCCCCAGCATTTT.

This clonotype was recorded at least ten times. This chain uses TRBV4-2 with TRBJ2-2; D possibly corresponds to TRBD2 (7 bases). Looked up from germline, CDR1 is LGHNA and CDR2 is YNFKEQ. This CDR3 has 23 residues. The ends were cut back, 5 bases at V and 5 bases at J, with 39 bases in the middle. The CDR3 region has the DNA TGTGCCAGCAGCTTTCCCGAAAGAACCGGGACAACCGAAGGGCGGGGGTCTACCGGGGAGCTGTTTTTT. This codes for CASSFPERTGTTEGRGSTGELFF.

As concerns this clonotype: The final CDR3 position lacks the conserved phenylalanine or tryptophan, pointing to a likely read error. The DNA is left out, because the CDR3 cannot be placed on it with certainty; the CDR3 is given as TCRdb lists it. The V call is TRBV5-5, the J call TRBJ2-5; the table's TRBD2 call for D was not verified on the DNA. Germline-derived CDR1 and CDR2 are SGHKS and YYEKEE (reference sequence). The CDR3 numbers 9 amino acids, ends counted. This CDR3 is CASSLEGTS.

This clonotype was counted ten times or more. This chain connects TRBV7-6 to TRBJ2-3; D remains ambiguous. CDR1 is SGHVS, CDR2 FNYEAQ, per germline. V lost 5 bases, J lost 3 bases, and 12 bases lay in between. The CDR3 has 14 residues. The CDR3, as DNA: TGTGCCAGCAGCCCCTTAAGTATTACAGATACGCAGTATTTT. It is translated as CASSPLSITDTQYF.

This clonotype was counted ten times or more. This chain joins TRBV20-1 and TRBJ2-7, with TRBD1 matching 10 bases. The CDR3 contains 15 residues. The V and J ends lost 6 bases and 1 base, in that order; junction bases with no gene match: 9. Germline V gene data show CDR1 as DFQATT and CDR2 as SNEGSKA (reference sequence). CDR3 bases: TGCAGTGCCCTTCGGGGACAGGGGTTATCCTACGAGCAGTACTTC. Translating gives CSALRGQGLSYEQYF.

This clonotype has at least ten counts. V gene TRBV6-2 or TRBV6-3 combines with J gene TRBJ2-5, with TRBD2 matching 10 bases. The CDR3 extends over 16 amino acids. The V and J ends lost 5 bases and 0 bases, in that order; junction bases with no gene match: 6. Germline V gives CDR1 MNHEY, CDR2 SVGEGT. CDR3 bases: TGTGCCAGCAGTCTCCCAGCGGGGGGGCACCAAGAGACCCAGTACTTC. Its translation is CASSLPAGGHQETQYF.

The table lists this clonotype with many counts. J is TRBJ2-5 and V is TRBV18, with no clear D. Looked up from germline, CDR1 is KGHSH and CDR2 is LQKENI. This CDR3 contains 12 residues. With 0 bases removed from V and 6 bases from J, the gap between germline ends came to 5 bases. CDR3 residues: CASSPPEKTQYF. In DNA form, the CDR3 reads TGTGCCAGCTCACCACCGGAGAAGACCCAGTACTTC.

Only a few counts were recorded for this clonotype. The chain is built from TRBV28 and TRBJ2-5; 7 bases agree with TRBD1. The germline CDR1 and CDR2 sequences are MDHEN and SYDVKM. This CDR3 region has 15 residues. The V segment lost 3 bases and the J segment 1 base; nucleotides outside the gene matches: 5. CDR3 in amino acids: CASSLSYRGQETQYF. DNA of the CDR3: TGTGCCAGCAGTTTGTCCTACAGGGGCCAAGAGACCCAGTACTTC.

This clonotype was found a few times. CDR3 DNA sequence: TGTGCCAGCTCACAAACCCGGGACAGGGCGCACACCGGGGAGCTGTTTTTT. Translating gives CASSQTRDRAHTGELFF. This chain connects TRBV18 to TRBJ2-2, with 9 nucleotides matching TRBD1. J lost 3 bases, V lost 4 bases, and 9 bases had no gene match. The CDR3 is made up of 17 amino acids. Germline CDR1 KGHSH, CDR2 LQKENI.

This clonotype appeared many times. The rearrangement joins TRBV6-1 to TRBJ1-3; no clear D gene. Germline V CDR1 and CDR2: MNHNS, SASEGT. V was trimmed by 8 bases and J by 0 bases, leaving 8 bases between them. The CDR3 is 13 amino acids. The CDR3 DNA reads TGTGCCAGCCGGCTAGCCTCTGGAAACACCATATATTTT. Translating gives CASRLASGNTIYF.

This clonotype was seen ten or more times. The chain has TRBV20-1 and TRBJ2-7, with D maybe TRBD2 (5 bases). The CDR3 contains 15 residues. The V end lost 4 bases, the J end lost 3 bases, and 19 bases lay between the germline ends. The germline CDR1 and CDR2 sequences are DFQATT and SNEGSKA (reference sequence). The CDR3 loop reads CSAKDGEHLNYEQYF. The CDR3 coding sequence is TGCAGTGCTAAGGACGGGGAGCACCTAAACTACGAGCAGTACTTC.

On this clonotype itself: A single base separates this from a much larger clone, so it may be a read error. This chain links TRBV5-6 with TRBJ2-3; perhaps TRBD2 as D (6 bases). V lost 7 bases to trimming and J lost 3 bases, with 12 bases between them. There are 13 residues in the CDR3. CDR1 and CDR2 (germline): SGHDT, YYEEEE. Here the CDR3 reads CASAFAGTDTQYF. The CDR3, as DNA: TGTGCCAGCGCCTTCGCGGGGACAGATACGCAGTATTTT.

This clonotype was seen only a few times. The chain uses TRBV6-6 and TRBJ1-2, with 9 bases lining up with TRBD1. The germline V gene encodes CDR1 MNHNY and CDR2 SVGAGI (reference sequence). The CDR3 totals 15 residues. V lost 5 bases and J lost 3; bases outside the gene matches: 7. CDR3 residues: CASSHRGRRDYGYTF. CDR3 nucleotide sequence: TGTGCCAGCAGTCACAGGGGGCGCCGAGACTATGGCTACACCTTC.

Here the CDR3 reads CASSKYGTSGGLLNEQFF. The CDR3 nucleotides read TGTGCCAGCAGTAAATATGGGACTAGCGGGGGGCTTTTAAATGAGCAGTTCTTC. The chain has TRBV6-2 or TRBV6-3 and TRBJ2-1, with TRBD2 matching over 15 bases. J gave up 7 bases and V 5 bases, and 12 bases lay outside the gene matches. Germline values: CDR1 MNHEY, CDR2 SVGEGT. The CDR3 has 18 residues.

Notes on this clonotype: The conserved final phenylalanine or tryptophan is absent from the CDR3, which likely points to a read error. V usage is TRBV29-1 and J usage is TRBJ1-2, with D maybe TRBD1 (6 bases). There are 14 residues in the CDR3. Germline CDR1 and CDR2: SQVTM and ANQGSEA. V lost 0 bases, J lost 7 bases, and 15 bases lay in between. The CDR3 loop reads CSVEEGQGNCGYTL. The DNA for the CDR3 is TGCAGCGTTGAAGAGGGGCAGGGGAATTGTGGCTACACCCTC.